This T cell receptor (beta chain) was captured in a study of CD8 T cells in Susac syndrome. While CD8+ and CD4+ T cells were isolated negatively, TEMRA cells were enriched by FACS. Germline lookup yields CDR1 MDHEN and CDR2 SYDVKM. V lost 5 bases, J lost 5 bases, and 3 bases stayed unmatched. CDR3 length: 14 amino acids. Random hexamers primed reverse transcription of about 0.45 to 1 ug RNA. It was immunoSEQ multiplex PCR that amplified TCR beta CDR3 across 54 Vbeta and 13 Jbeta. TCRdb used MiXCR to reprocess the immunoSEQ multiplex PCR reads, holding one entry per CDR3 protein. Among around 270,000 distinct CDR3 sequences listed, 89% were seen once.

What was sequenced was CD8+ T cells from PBMCs. The chain employs TRBV28 and TRBJ2-1; 10 bases align to TRBD1. The receptor's source is a human donor with multiple sclerosis. The CDR3 spells CASSPGTGDNEQFF. The CDR3 DNA is TGTGCCAGCAGTCCTGGGACAGGGGACAATGAGCAGTTCTTC. The variable domain in full, completed from reference TRBV28 and TRBJ2-1, reads DVKVTQSSRYLVKRTGEKVFLECVQDMDHENMFWYRQDPGLGLRLIYFSYDVKMKEKGDIPEGYSVSREKKERFSLILESASTNQTSMYLCASSPGTGDNEQFFGPGTRLTVL.